Included here is one T cell receptor (beta chain) sequence, with context. Its antigen is unknown. The sample originates from a study of T and B cells in COVID-19 patients. Study overall: COVID-19 patients gave peripheral blood either during active infection or after recovery.

TRB was amplified from around 250-500 ng of blood genomic DNA. Notes on the study in general: At recovery TRB diversity and richness exceeded healthy donors, after highly clonal active COVID-19 repertoires.

TRB rearrangements were amplified by multiplex PCR with BIOMED2 TRB-A/B primers. Using its own MiXCR run on the multiplex PCR reads, TCRdb lists one record per CDR3 protein. Of 20,000 to 25,000 distinct CDR3 sequences listed, 30% are singletons. This sequence originates from a human donor who had recovered from COVID-19. Sequencing was performed on blood.

The chain's CDR3 is CATSDAGEGGNQPQHF. The CDR3 DNA reads as TGTGCCACCAGTGATGCAGGGGAAGGTGGCAATCAGCCCCAGCATTTT. The V call is TRBV24-1, the J call TRBJ1-5; possible D gene TRBD1, 6 bases. Germline V gene lookup returns CDR1 KGHDR and CDR2 SFDVKD. This CDR3 spans 16 amino acids. The ends were cut back, 3 bases at V and 2 bases at J, with 13 bases in the middle.